Below, 21 T cell receptor beta chains from the same sample are listed, as sequenced in a study of blood T cell repertoires in COVID-19. The data were produced by immunoSEQ multiplex PCR, yet TCRdb's version contains in-frame clones alone and is incomplete. The repertoire holds 130,000 or so clones, under 90% seen once, with approximately 4.5% in the top ten. What was sequenced was peripheral blood. These TCRs come from a woman in her 70s with acute or convalescent COVID-19.

The chain is built from TRBV10-3 and TRBJ1-4, with 8 nucleotides matching TRBD1. J lost 7 bases, V lost 3 bases, and 10 bases had no gene match. Germline V gene sequence: CDR1 ENHRY, CDR2 SYGVKD. This CDR3 comprises 16 residues. The CDR3 region is CAISDPRQGRSEKLFF. CDR3 nucleotides: TGTGCCATCAGTGACCCGAGACAGGGGAGGAGTGAAAAACTGTTTTTT.

The chain combines TRBV6-5 with TRBJ1-1; a weak D match, TRBD1 (5 bases). The germline V gene encodes CDR1 MNHEY and CDR2 SVGAGI. V gave up 0 bases and J gave up 5 bases, with 13 bases separating them. The CDR3 is 15 residues long. The CDR3 region has the DNA TGTGCCAGCAGTTACTCGGGGGAAGGAGGGACTGAAGCTTTCTTT. It is translated as CASSYSGEGGTEAFF.

There are a few counts of this clone. This chain links TRBV6-4 with TRBJ2-7; a possible D gene is TRBD1 (6 bases). This CDR3 has 14 amino acids. Per germline, CDR1 MRHNA and CDR2 SNTAGT. V was cut by 7 bases and J by 0 bases, with 13 bases left in between. For the CDR3, the DNA is TGTGCCAGCAACCCTACAGGGAGCTCCTACGAGCAGTACTTC. Its protein product is CASNPTGSSYEQYF.

The rearrangement links TRBV6-5 to TRBJ1-1, with 7 bases lining up with TRBD1. V was pared by 6 bases and J by 6 bases, with 4 bases of the junction left unmatched. In germline, CDR1 is MNHEY, CDR2 SVGAGI. The CDR3 runs 12 residues. CDR3 region: CASSSTGSEAFF. The CDR3 DNA reads TGTGCCAGCAGCTCGACAGGGTCTGAAGCTTTCTTT.

The rearrangement links TRBV5-6 to TRBJ1-2, with D maybe TRBD1 (5 bases). The V gene's germline CDR1 is SGHDT and CDR2 YYEEEE. The CDR3 sequence is 16 residues long. Trimming stripped 5 bases from V and 1 base from J, with 18 bases between. This CDR3 reads CASSVDQGLSNYGYTF. The CDR3 bases are TGTGCCAGCAGTGTGGATCAGGGCTTGAGTAACTATGGCTACACCTTC.

CDR3 loop: CASSQGLETQYF. CDR3 nucleotides: TGTGCCAGCAGCCAGGGGCTGGAGACCCAGTACTTC. The chain is built from TRBV9 and TRBJ2-5; perhaps TRBD1 as D (6 bases). Trimming left V 4 bases short and J 5 bases short, with 9 bases between. Germline-derived CDR1 and CDR2 are SGDLS and YYNGEE. The length of the CDR3 is 12 residues.

This chain joins TRBV2 and TRBJ2-3; no clear D. Germline lookup yields CDR1 SNHLY and CDR2 FYNNEI. With 4 bases removed from V and 2 bases from J, the gap between germline ends came to 10 bases. The CDR3 runs to 14 residues. The CDR3 sequence: CASSVELDTDTQYF. CDR3 DNA sequence: TGTGCCAGCAGTGTGGAGTTAGACACAGATACGCAGTATTTT.

V and J are TRBV9 and TRBJ2-3; a possible D gene is TRBD1 (6 bases). The CDR3 is 15 amino acids. Germline V CDR1 and CDR2: SGDLS, YYNGEE. Trimming left V 0 bases short and J 2 bases short, with 10 bases between. The CDR3 spells CASSVDGDTTDTQYF. In DNA, the CDR3 is TGTGCCAGCAGCGTAGATGGGGACACCACAGATACGCAGTATTTT.

The chain uses TRBV18 and TRBJ2-1; the match to TRBD1 covers 10 bases. The V and J ends lost 8 bases and 7 bases, in that order; junction bases with no gene match: 11. CDR3 size: 15 residues. The germline V gene encodes CDR1 KGHSH and CDR2 LQKENI. The CDR3 DNA sequence: TGTGCCAGCGTCACCGGGACAGGGGAGAGGAATGAGCAGTTCTTC. Protein: CASVTGTGERNEQFF.

J is TRBJ1-2 and V is TRBV7-2; tentative D call: TRBD1 (6 bases). V dropped 5 bases and J dropped 4 bases, with 11 bases sitting between them. Germline assignment: CDR1 SGHTA and CDR2 FQGNSA. The CDR3 has 13 amino acids. The chain's CDR3 is CASSPRQAYGYTF. The CDR3 coding sequence is TGTGCCAGCAGCCCCCGACAGGCCTATGGCTACACCTTC.

This clone was picked up one time. The chain is built from TRBV18 and TRBJ2-1, with TRBD2 matching 8 bases. The CDR3 loop spans 15 amino acids. Germline CDR1 reads KGHSH; CDR2 reads LQKENI. V lost 8 bases to trimming and J lost 9 bases; unmatched junction nucleotides: 15. The CDR3 reads CASHQGSGGLGEQFF. CDR3 in DNA: TGTGCCAGCCACCAGGGGAGCGGGGGACTTGGTGAGCAGTTCTTC.

The chain couples TRBV18 to TRBJ1-2; TRBD1 matches at 7 bases. V trimming: 4 bases; J trimming: 10 bases; junction bases outside the gene matches: 9. This CDR3 comprises 13 residues. Germline CDR1 and CDR2: KGHSH and LQKENI. The CDR3 here is CASSRSQGRDYTF. DNA for the CDR3: TGTGCCAGCTCACGCTCACAGGGGAGAGACTACACCTTC.

The chain combines TRBV27 with TRBJ1-5; D remains unclear. The CDR3 runs to 15 residues. Germline CDR1 MNHEY, CDR2 SMNVEV (reference sequence). Trimming took 6 bases from V and 0 from J, leaving 12 bases between them. CDR3 amino acids: CASRLMYSSNQPQHF. DNA of the CDR3: TGTGCCAGCAGATTAATGTACAGTAGCAATCAGCCCCAGCATTTT.

The chain is built from TRBV7-8 and TRBJ1-2; 8 bases are shared with TRBD1. Germline-derived CDR1 and CDR2 are SGHVS and FQNEAQ. The CDR3 runs to 15 residues. J gave up 5 bases and V 1 base, and 6 bases lay outside the gene matches. CDR3 protein: CASSLVSTGDYGYTF. In DNA form, the CDR3 reads TGTGCCAGCAGCTTAGTTTCGACAGGGGATTATGGCTACACCTTC.

This chain connects TRBV24-1 to TRBJ1-2; a weak D match, TRBD1 (6 bases). Trimming left V 2 bases short and J 8 bases short, with 14 bases between. The V gene's germline CDR1 is KGHDR and CDR2 SFDVKD. The CDR3 extends over 14 amino acids. The CDR3 is CATSDWGLSVGYTF. Written as DNA, the CDR3 is TGTGCCACCAGTGATTGGGGGCTCTCCGTAGGCTACACCTTC.

The chain uses TRBV7-6 and TRBJ2-3, with 9 positions matching TRBD2. The CDR3 length is 15 residues. CDR1 is SGHVS and CDR2 is FNYEAQ in the germline V gene. V lost 1 base and J lost 5; bases outside the gene matches: 4. CDR3 nucleotide sequence: TGTGCCAGCAGCTTAGTGGGACTAGCCGGAGATACGCAGTATTTT. Its translation: CASSLVGLAGDTQYF.

The J gene is TRBJ2-3, the V gene TRBV6-5; D is ambiguous. The length of the CDR3 is 11 residues. The germline gives CDR1 MNHEY, CDR2 SVGAGI. V was trimmed by 6 bases and J by 6 bases, leaving 7 bases between them. Here the CDR3 DNA reads TGTGCCAGCAGGTCCAGGGATACGCAGTATTTT. It translates to CASRSRDTQYF.

The chain recombines TRBV10-1 with TRBJ1-2; the D gene is possibly TRBD1 (6 bases). Germline loops: CDR1 WNHNN, CDR2 SYGVQD (reference sequence). This CDR3 has 13 residues. V was shortened by 6 bases and J by 3 bases, with 11 bases between the two germline ends. CDR3 nucleotides: TGCGCCAGCAGCGCGGGGGCCTACTATGGCTACACCTTC. The encoded protein is CASSAGAYYGYTF.

V usage is TRBV10-3 and J usage is TRBJ2-1, with 7 bases that match TRBD1. Looked up from germline, CDR1 is ENHRY and CDR2 is SYGVKD. The CDR3 extends over 15 amino acids. The V and J ends lost 0 bases and 5 bases, in that order; junction bases with no gene match: 4. This CDR3 reads CAISESRQGHNEQFF. CDR3 in DNA: TGTGCCATCAGTGAGTCGAGACAGGGACACAATGAGCAGTTCTTC.

This sequence joins TRBV19 and TRBJ1-5; 7 bases line up with TRBD1. This CDR3 has 13 residues. CDR1 is LNHDA and CDR2 is SQIVND in the germline V gene (reference sequence). J lost 4 bases, V lost 3 bases, and 0 bases had no gene match. The CDR3 protein is CASSMDRNQPQHF. In DNA form, the CDR3 reads TGTGCCAGTAGTATGGACAGGAATCAGCCCCAGCATTTT.

The V gene is TRBV3-1 (or the pseudogene TRBV3-2), the J gene TRBJ2-7, with D hard to call. Germline CDR1 LGHDT, CDR2 YNNKEL (reference sequence). This CDR3 is built from 18 residues. Trimming removed 0 bases at V and 2 bases at J, with 20 bases between. CDR3 sequence reads: CASSQEPFRNRGPYEQYF. The DNA of the CDR3 is TGTGCCAGCAGCCAAGAGCCTTTTAGAAACCGAGGCCCCTACGAGCAGTACTTC.